This paragraph covers one T cell receptor (beta chain) sequence. J lost 2 bases, V lost 11 bases, and 12 bases had no gene match. CDR3 length: 14 residues. Germline-derived CDR1 and CDR2 are ENHRY and SYGVKD. This sample stems from a study of blood T cell repertoires in COVID-19. Across the study: Sources were T cells, B-cell-depleted T cells, or PBMCs; the material itself was cDNA or gDNA.

The assay was immunoSEQ multiplex PCR, and TCRdb's table has in-frame clones only and misses some. Here the sample spans 70,000 to 100,000 clones, 80% to 90% being singletons. The TCR sequence derives from a man aged 50 or older with COVID-19, enrolled during active disease. The chain recombines TRBV10-3 with TRBJ2-7; 7 nucleotides agree with TRBD2. Input material: peripheral blood. CDR3 in DNA: TGTGCCTCCAACTCGGGACTACCCCCCTACGAGCAGTACTTC. Its translation is CASNSGLPPYEQYF.